The 7 T cell receptor beta chains reported below all come from one sample, sequenced in a study of cytomegalovirus exposure and HLA in healthy donors. With 60 Vbeta and 13 Jbeta primers, the PCR was carried out. Here immunoSEQ multiplex PCR was the method, and the copy in TCRdb shows in-frame clones only, minus some. Here the sample spans more than 100,000 clones, roughly 80% being singletons. The sample taken for sequencing was PBMCs. The receptors were gathered from a man between 45 and 60 years old in good health and CMV-seropositive.

The chain couples TRBV5-4 to TRBJ2-1; TRBD2 matches 12 bases. CDR1 SGHNT and CDR2 YYREEE come from the germline V gene (reference sequence). V shed 4 bases, J shed 9 bases, and the junction held 11 bases outside the gene matches. This CDR3 contains 16 residues. The CDR3 DNA reads TGTGCCAGCAGCCCGATACCGGGACTAGCGGGCCCTGAGCAGTTCTTC. As protein: CASSPIPGLAGPEQFF.

This sequence joins TRBV6-4 and TRBJ2-2, with TRBD2 matching over 8 bases. CDR3 length: 15 residues. The ends lost 6 bases at V and 6 bases at J; junction bases unmatched: 9. Germline CDR1 and CDR2: MRHNA and SNTAGT. CDR3 sequence (DNA): TGTGCCAGCAGAGCGACTAGCGTAGTCCCCGGGGAGCTGTTTTTT. It is translated as CASRATSVVPGELFF.

The chain is built from TRBV7-9 and TRBJ1-5; D might be TRBD1 (6 bases). Trimming took off 5 bases at V and 3 bases at J, with 8 bases between the two ends. Germline assignment: CDR1 SEHNR and CDR2 FQNEAQ (reference sequence). This CDR3 has 13 residues. CDR3 in amino acids: CASSRQDNQPQHF. CDR3 bases: TGTGCCAGCAGCCGACAGGACAATCAGCCCCAGCATTTT.

The chain uses TRBV5-1 and TRBJ2-7; D perhaps matches TRBD1 (7 bases). Germline V gene sequence: CDR1 SGHRS, CDR2 YFSETQ. The CDR3 loop spans 16 amino acids. The V end was cut by 0 bases, the J end by 4 bases, with 17 bases between. CDR3 DNA sequence: TGCGCCAGCAGCTTGGACTGGGCAGGGGGGCCGTACGAGCAGTACTTC. The encoded protein is CASSLDWAGGPYEQYF.

DNA of the CDR3: TGTGCCAGCAGCCGATTCAGGGGGGACTCTTACAATGAGCAGTTCTTC. Protein: CASSRFRGDSYNEQFF. The chain recombines TRBV16 with TRBJ2-1, with D possibly being TRBD1 (7 bases). CDR3 length: 16 amino acids. The ends were cut back, 4 bases at V and 4 bases at J, with 17 bases in the middle. CDR1 KGHSY and CDR2 FQNENV come from the germline V gene.

The chain carries TRBV9 and TRBJ2-2, with a tentative D call TRBD2 (7 bases). The CDR3 spans 16 residues. The V and J ends lost 4 bases and 5 bases respectively, with 18 bases between them. Germline CDR1 and CDR2: SGDLS and YYNGEE. CDR3 coding DNA: TGTGCCAGCAGCAGGGGGAGGGGCCAGAGGACCGGGGAGCTGTTTTTT. Translated: CASSRGRGQRTGELFF.

The chain carries TRBV19 and TRBJ1-2; D is ambiguous. In germline, CDR1 is LNHDA, CDR2 SQIVND (reference sequence). V lost 2 bases and J 4 bases, leaving 11 bases between the germline ends. The CDR3 spans 14 residues. The CDR3: CASSIIGALYGYTF. CDR3 in DNA: TGTGCCAGTAGTATAATCGGAGCCCTCTATGGCTACACCTTC.